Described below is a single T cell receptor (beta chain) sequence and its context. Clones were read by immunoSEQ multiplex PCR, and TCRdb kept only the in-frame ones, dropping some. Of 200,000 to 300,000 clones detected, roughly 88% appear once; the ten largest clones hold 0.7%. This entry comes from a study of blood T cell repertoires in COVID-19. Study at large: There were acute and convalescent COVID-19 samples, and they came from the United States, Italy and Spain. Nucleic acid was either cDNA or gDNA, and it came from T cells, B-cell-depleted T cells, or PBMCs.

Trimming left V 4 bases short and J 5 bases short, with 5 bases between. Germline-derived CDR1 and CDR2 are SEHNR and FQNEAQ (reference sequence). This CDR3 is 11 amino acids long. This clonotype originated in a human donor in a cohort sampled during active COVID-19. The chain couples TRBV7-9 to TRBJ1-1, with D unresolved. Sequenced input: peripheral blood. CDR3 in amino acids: CASSWLTEAFF. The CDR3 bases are TGTGCCAGCAGCTGGCTTACTGAAGCTTTCTTT.